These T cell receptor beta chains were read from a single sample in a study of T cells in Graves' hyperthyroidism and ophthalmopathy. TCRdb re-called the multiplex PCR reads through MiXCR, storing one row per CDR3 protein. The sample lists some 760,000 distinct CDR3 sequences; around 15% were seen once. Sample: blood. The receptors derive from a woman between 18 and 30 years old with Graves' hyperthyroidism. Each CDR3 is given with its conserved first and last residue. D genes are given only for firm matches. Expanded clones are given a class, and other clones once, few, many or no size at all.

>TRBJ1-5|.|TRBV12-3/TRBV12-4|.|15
CASSFSRAANQPQHF
TGTGCCAGCAGTTTTTCCCGGGCAGCAAATCAGCCCCAGCATTTT
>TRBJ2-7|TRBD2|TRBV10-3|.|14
CAGSPREGIHEQYF
TGTGCCGGCTCCCCGCGGGAGGGCATCCACGAGCAGTACTTC
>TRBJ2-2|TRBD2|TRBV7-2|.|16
CASSSLGLAGVSELFF
TGTGCCAGCAGCTCACTGGGACTAGCGGGAGTGTCTGAGCTGTTTTTT
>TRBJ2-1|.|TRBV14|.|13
CASSQDLADEQFF
TGTGCCAGCAGCCAAGATTTAGCGGATGAGCAGTTCTTC
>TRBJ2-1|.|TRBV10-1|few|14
CASSESGGFGEQFF
TGCGCCAGCAGTGAGTCCGGCGGGTTCGGGGAGCAGTTCTTC
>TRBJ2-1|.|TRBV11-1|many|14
CASSFILSYNEQFF
TGTGCCAGCAGCTTCATCCTTTCCTACAATGAGCAGTTCTTC
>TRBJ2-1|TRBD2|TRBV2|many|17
CASSVGSGRGPYNEQFF
TGTGCCAGCAGTGTAGGTAGCGGGAGAGGGCCCTACAATGAGCAGTTCTTC
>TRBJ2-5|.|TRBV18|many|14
CASSPATGQETQYF
TGTGCCAGCTCACCAGCGACGGGCCAAGAGACCCAGTACTTC
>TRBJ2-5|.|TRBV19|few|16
CASSIGPGTQLETQYF
TGTGCCAGTAGTATAGGCCCAGGGACCCAGTTGGAGACCCAGTACTTC
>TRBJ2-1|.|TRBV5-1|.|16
CASSLGTRSGYNEQFF
TGCGCCAGCAGCTTGGGTACTAGAAGCGGCTACAATGAGCAGTTCTTC
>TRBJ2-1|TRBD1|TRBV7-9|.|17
CASSLESGTGKRYRQFF
TGTGCCAGCAGCTTAGAGTCCGGGACAGGCAAGAGATATAGGCAGTTCTTC
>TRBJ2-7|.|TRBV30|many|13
CACFWTNFYEQYF
TGTGCCTGCTTCTGGACTAATTTCTACGAGCAGTACTTC
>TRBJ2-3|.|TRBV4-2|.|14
CASSQAGDADTQYF
TGTGCCAGCAGCCAAGCGGGAGACGCAGATACGCAGTATTTT
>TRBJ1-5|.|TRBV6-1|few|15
CASRGLAGSNQPQHF
TGTGCCAGCAGGGGGTTGGCGGGGAGCAATCAGCCCCAGCATTTT
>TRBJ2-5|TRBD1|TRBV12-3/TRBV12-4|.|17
CASSRGTGGASQETQYF
TGTGCCAGCAGTAGGGGAACAGGGGGCGCGAGTCAAGAGACCCAGTACTTC
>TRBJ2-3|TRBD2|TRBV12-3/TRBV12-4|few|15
CASSLRLARPDTQYF
TGTGCCAGCAGCCTAAGACTAGCCCGCCCAGATACGCAGTATTTT
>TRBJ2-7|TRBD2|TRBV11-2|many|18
CASSLNRGGRESPYEQYF
TGTGCCAGCAGCTTAAATCGCGGGGGGCGGGAGTCGCCCTACGAGCAGTACTTC
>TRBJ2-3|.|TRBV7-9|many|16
CASSSGTPTSTDTQYF
TGTGCCAGCAGCTCCGGGACGCCAACTAGCACAGATACGCAGTATTTT
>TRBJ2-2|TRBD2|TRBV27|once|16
CASSSTGTSAAGELFF
TGTGCCAGCAGTTCAACCGGGACTAGCGCCGCCGGGGAGCTGTTTTTT
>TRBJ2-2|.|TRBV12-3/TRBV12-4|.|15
CASRPGTFNTGELFF
TGTGCCAGCAGACCCGGGACTTTTAACACCGGGGAGCTGTTTTTT
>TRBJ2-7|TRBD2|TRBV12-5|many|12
CASGASGTEQYF
TGTGCTAGTGGCGCTAGCGGGACCGAGCAGTACTTC
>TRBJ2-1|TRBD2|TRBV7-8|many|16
CASSLGHGLAYPKQFF
TGTGCCAGCAGCTTAGGGCATGGACTAGCTTACCCTAAGCAGTTCTTC
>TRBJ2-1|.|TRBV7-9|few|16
CASSLALDISRNEQFF
TGTGCCAGCAGCTTGGCGTTGGACATTTCAAGGAATGAGCAGTTCTTC
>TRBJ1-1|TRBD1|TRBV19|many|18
CASSIGQGAVGTNTEAFF
TGTGCCAGTAGTATCGGACAGGGTGCTGTGGGAACTAACACTGAAGCTTTCTTT
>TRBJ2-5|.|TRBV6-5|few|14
CASSYARDRETQYF
TGTGCCAGCAGTTACGCGAGGGACCGAGAGACCCAGTACTTC
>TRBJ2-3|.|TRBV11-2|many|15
CASSRGNRDTDTQYF
TGTGCCAGCAGCCGCGGGAACCGAGACACAGATACGCAGTATTTT
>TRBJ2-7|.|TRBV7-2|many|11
CASSVFDEQYF
TGTGCCAGCAGCGTCTTCGACGAGCAGTACTTC